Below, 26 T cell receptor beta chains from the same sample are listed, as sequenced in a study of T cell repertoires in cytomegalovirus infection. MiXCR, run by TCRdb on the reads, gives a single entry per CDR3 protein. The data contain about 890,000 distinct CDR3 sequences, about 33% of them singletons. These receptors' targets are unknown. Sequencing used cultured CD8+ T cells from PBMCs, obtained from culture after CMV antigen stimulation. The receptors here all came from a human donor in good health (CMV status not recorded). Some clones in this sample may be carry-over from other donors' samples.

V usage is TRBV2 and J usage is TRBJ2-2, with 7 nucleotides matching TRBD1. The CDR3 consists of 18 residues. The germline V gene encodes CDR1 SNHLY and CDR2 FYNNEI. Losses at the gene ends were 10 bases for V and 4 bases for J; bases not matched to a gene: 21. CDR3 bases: TGTGCCACCCTCCGACCGCGACAGGGAGACTGGGGCACCGGGGAGCTGTTTTTT. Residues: CATLRPRQGDWGTGELFF.

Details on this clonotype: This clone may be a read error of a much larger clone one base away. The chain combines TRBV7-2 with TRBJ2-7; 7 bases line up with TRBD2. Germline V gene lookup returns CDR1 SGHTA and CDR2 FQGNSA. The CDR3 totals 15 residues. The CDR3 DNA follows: TGTGCCTGCAGCTTAGGAGGAGGGGAGGGCTACGAGCAGTACGTC. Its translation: CACSLGGGEGYEQYV.

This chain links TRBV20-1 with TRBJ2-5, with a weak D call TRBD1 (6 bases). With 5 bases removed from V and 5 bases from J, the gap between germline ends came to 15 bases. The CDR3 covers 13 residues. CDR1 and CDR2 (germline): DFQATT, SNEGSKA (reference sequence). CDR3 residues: CSADQQGTETQYF. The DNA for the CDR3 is TGCAGTGCTGATCAACAGGGAACGGAGACCCAGTACTTC.

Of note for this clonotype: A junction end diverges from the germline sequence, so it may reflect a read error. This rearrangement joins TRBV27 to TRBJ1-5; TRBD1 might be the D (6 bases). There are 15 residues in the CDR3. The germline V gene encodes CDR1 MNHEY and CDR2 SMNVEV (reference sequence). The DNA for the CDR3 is TGTGTCAGCAGTTTATTTCCTGGACAGTATCAGCCCCAGCATTTT. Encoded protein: CVSSLFPGQYQPQHF.

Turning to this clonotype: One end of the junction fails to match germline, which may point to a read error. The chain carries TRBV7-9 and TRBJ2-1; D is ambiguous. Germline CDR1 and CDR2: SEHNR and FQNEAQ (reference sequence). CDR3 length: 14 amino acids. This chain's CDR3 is CANSLGPWGNEQFF. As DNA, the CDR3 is TGTGCCAACAGCTTAGGCCCGTGGGGCAATGAGCAGTTCTTC.

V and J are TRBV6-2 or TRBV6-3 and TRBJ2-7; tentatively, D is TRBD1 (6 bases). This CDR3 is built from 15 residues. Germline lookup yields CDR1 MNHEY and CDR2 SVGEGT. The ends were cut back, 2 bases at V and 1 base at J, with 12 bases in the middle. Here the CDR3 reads CASSYDPDSSYEQYV. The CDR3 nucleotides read TGTGCCAGCAGTTACGACCCGGACAGTTCCTACGAGCAGTACGTC.

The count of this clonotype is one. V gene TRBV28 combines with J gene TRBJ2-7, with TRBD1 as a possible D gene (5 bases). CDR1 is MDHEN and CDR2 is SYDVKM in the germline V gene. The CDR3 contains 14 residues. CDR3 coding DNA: TGTACCAGCAGTTTAAGGCAGGGTAACCACGAGCAGTACGTC. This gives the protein CTSSLRQGNHEQYV.

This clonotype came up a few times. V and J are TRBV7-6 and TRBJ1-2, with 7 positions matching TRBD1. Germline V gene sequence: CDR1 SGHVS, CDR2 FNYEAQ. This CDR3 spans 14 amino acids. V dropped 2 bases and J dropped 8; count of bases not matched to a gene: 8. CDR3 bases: TGTGCCAGCAGCTTATCAACAGGGGCGGGAGGCTACACCTTC. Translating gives CASSLSTGAGGYTF. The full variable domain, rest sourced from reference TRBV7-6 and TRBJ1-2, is GAGVSQSPRYKVTKRGQDVALRCDPISGHVSLYWYRQALGQGPEFLTYFNYEAQQDKSGLPNDRFSAERPEGSISTLTIQRTEQRDSAMYRCASSLSTGAGGYTFGSGTRLTVV.

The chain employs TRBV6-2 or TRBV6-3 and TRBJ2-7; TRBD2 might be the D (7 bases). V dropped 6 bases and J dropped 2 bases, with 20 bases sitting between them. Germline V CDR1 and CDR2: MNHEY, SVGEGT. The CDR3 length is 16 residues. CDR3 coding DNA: TGTGCCAGCAGGGGCATCACGGGGGGCCAGACCTACGAGCAGTACTTC. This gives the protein CASRGITGGQTYEQYF.

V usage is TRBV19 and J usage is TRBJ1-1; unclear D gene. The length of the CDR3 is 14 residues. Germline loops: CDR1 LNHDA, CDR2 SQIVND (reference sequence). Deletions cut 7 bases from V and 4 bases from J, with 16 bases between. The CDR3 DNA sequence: TGTGCCAGTATCTCCGGGAGAGGGCTCACTGAAGCTTTCTTT. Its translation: CASISGRGLTEAFF.

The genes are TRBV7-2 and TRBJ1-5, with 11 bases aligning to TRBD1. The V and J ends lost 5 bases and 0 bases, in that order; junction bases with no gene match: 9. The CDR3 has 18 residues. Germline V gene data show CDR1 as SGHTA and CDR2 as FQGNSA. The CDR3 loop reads CASSIGQGAVYSNQPQHF. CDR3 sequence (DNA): TGTGCCAGCAGCATAGGACAGGGGGCCGTTTATAGCAATCAGCCCCAGCATTTT.

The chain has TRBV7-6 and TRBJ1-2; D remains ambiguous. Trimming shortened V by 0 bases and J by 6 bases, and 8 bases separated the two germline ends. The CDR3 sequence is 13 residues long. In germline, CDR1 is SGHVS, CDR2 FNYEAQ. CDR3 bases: TGTGCCAGCAGCTTAGCTAGGTCGAATGGCTACACCTTC. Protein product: CASSLARSNGYTF.

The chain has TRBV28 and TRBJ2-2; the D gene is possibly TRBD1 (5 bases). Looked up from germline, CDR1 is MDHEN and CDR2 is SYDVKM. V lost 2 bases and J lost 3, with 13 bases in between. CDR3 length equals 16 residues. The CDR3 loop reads CASSLIYRRDTGELFF. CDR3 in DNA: TGTGCCAGCAGTTTAATTTACAGGAGAGACACCGGGGAGCTGTTTTTT.

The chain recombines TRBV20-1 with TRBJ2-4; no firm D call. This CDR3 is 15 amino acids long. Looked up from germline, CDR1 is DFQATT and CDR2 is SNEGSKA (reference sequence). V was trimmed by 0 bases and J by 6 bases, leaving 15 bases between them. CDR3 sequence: CSARDERSRGNIQYF. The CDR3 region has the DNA TGCAGTGCTAGAGATGAGCGATCCCGTGGAAACATTCAGTACTTC.

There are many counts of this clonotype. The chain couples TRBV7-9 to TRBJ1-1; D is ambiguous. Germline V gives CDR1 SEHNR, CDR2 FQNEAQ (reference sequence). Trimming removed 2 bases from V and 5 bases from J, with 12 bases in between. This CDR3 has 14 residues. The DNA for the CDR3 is TGTGCCAGCAGCTTAACGGCGGCTGGGACTGAAGCTTTCTTT. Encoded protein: CASSLTAAGTEAFF.

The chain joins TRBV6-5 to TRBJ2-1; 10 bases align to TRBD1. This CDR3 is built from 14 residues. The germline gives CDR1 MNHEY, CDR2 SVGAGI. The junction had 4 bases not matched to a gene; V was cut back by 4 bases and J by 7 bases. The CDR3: CASSSRGQGNEQFF. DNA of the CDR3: TGTGCCAGCAGTTCTAGGGGACAGGGGAATGAGCAGTTCTTC.

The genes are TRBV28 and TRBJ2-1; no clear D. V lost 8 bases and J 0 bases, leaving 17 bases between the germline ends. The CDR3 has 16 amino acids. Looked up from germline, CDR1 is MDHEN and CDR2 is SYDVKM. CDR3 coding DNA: TGTGCCAGCGGTACTTGGAACTCTGGCTCCTACAATGAGCAGTTCTTC. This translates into CASGTWNSGSYNEQFF.

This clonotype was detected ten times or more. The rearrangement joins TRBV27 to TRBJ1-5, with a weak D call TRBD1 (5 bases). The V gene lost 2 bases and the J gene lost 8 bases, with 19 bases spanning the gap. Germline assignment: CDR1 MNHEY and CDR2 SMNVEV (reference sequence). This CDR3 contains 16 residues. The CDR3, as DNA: TGTGCCAGCAGTTTAACTGGGGGGGACCTTGCTGAGCCCCAGCATTTT. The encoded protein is CASSLTGGDLAEPQHF.

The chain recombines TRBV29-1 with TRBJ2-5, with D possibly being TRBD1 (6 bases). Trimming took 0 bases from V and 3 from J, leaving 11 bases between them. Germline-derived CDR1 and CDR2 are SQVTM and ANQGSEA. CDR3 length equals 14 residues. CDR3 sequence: CSVEDWAGEETQYF. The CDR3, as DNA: TGCAGCGTTGAAGATTGGGCAGGGGAAGAGACCCAGTACTTC.

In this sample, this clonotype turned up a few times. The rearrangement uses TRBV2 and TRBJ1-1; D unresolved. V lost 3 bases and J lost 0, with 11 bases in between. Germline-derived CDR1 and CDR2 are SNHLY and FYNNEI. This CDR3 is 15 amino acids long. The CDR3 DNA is TGTGCCAGCAGTGATAGGGCAAATATGAACACTGAAGCTTTCTTT. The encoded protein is CASSDRANMNTEAFF.

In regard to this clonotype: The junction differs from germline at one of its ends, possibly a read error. The CDR3 DNA reads TGTGCCGGCAGCTTTGGACTAGCGGGGGGTTTTTCCGGGGAGCTGTTTTTT. Amino acid sequence: CAGSFGLAGGFSGELFF. The gene calls are TRBV7-2 and TRBJ2-2; TRBD2 agrees at 14 bases. There are 17 residues in the CDR3. CDR1 is SGHTA and CDR2 is FQGNSA in the germline V gene.

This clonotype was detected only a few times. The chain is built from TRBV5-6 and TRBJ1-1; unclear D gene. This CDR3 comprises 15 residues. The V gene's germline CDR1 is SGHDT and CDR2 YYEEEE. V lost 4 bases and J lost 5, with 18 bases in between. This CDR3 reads CASSEFRKKRTEAFF. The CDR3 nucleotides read TGTGCCAGCAGCGAATTCAGGAAGAAGAGGACTGAAGCTTTCTTT. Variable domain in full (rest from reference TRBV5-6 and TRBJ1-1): DAGVTQSPTHLIKTRGQQVTLRCSPKSGHDTVSWYQQALGQGPQFIFQYYEEEERQRGNFPDRFSGHQFPNYSSELNVNALLLGDSALYLCASSEFRKKRTEAFFGQGTRLTVV.

Here the CDR3 reads CAIVGTGADTEAFF. The CDR3 DNA sequence: TGTGCCATCGTAGGGACGGGGGCAGACACTGAAGCTTTCTTT. The gene calls are TRBV10-3 and TRBJ1-1; a weak D match, TRBD1 (6 bases). The CDR3 spans 14 residues. Germline loops: CDR1 ENHRY, CDR2 SYGVKD. Deletions cut 8 bases from V and 3 bases from J, with 16 bases between.

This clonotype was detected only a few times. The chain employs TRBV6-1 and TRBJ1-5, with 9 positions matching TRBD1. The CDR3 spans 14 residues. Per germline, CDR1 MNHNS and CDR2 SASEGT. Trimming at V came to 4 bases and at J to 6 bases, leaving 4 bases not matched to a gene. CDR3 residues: CASSGTGGGQPQHF. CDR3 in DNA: TGTGCCAGCAGTGGCACAGGGGGCGGTCAGCCCCAGCATTTT.

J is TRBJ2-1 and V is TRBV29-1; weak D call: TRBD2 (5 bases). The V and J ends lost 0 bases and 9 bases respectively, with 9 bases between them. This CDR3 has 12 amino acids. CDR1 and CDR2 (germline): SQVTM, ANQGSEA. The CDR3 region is CSVEDRGSEQFF. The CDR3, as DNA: TGCAGCGTTGAAGATCGTGGGAGTGAGCAGTTCTTC.

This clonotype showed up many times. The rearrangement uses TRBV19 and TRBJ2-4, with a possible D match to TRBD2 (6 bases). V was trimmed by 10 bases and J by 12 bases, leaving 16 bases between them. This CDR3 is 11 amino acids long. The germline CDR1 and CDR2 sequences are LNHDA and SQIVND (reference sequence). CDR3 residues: CATQWGDYQYF. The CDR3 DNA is TGTGCCACCCAATGGGGGGATTATCAGTACTTC.